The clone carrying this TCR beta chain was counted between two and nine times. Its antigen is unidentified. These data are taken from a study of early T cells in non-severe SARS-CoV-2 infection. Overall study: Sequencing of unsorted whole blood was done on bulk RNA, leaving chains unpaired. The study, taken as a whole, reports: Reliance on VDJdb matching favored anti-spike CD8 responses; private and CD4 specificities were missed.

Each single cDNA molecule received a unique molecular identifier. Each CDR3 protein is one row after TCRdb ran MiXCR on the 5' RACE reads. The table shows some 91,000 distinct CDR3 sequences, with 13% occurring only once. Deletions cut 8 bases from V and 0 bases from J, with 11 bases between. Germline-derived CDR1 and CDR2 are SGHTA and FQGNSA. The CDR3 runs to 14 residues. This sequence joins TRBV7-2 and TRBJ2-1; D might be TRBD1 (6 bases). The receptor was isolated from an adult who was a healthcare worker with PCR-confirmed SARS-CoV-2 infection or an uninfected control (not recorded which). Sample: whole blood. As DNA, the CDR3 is TGTGCCAGCCGCGACAGGCTCTCCTACAATGAGCAGTTCTTC. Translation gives CASRDRLSYNEQFF.